Shown below are 32 T cell receptor beta chains from a single sample sequenced in a study of OX40 agonist ivuxolimab in advanced cancers. Assay used: immunoSEQ multiplex PCR; TCRdb lists only in-frame clones, some missing. The table shows 85,000 to 100,000 clones, with 80% to 90% occurring only once. Sequenced here: CD4+ or CD8+ T cells sorted from blood, sampled in a trial of the OX40 agonist ivuxolimab. The receptors come from an adult with an advanced solid tumor such as melanoma, head and neck, liver or kidney cancer.

V gene TRBV7-3 combines with J gene TRBJ2-2; a possible D gene is TRBD1 (6 bases). The germline CDR1 and CDR2 sequences are SGHTA and FQGTGA. The V end lost 5 bases, the J end lost 5 bases, and 15 bases lay between the germline ends. This CDR3 spans 15 amino acids. CDR3 protein: CASSPRLGATGELFF. The CDR3, as DNA: TGTGCCAGCAGCCCTAGGTTGGGGGCTACCGGGGAGCTGTTTTTT.

The V gene is TRBV19, the J gene TRBJ1-6, with 8 bases aligning to TRBD1. The CDR3 contains 15 residues. The V segment lost 7 bases and the J segment 3 bases; nucleotides outside the gene matches: 5. The V gene's germline CDR1 is LNHDA and CDR2 SQIVND (reference sequence). The CDR3 sequence: CASTQGAGYNSPLHF. Written as DNA, the CDR3 is TGTGCCAGTACCCAGGGGGCCGGCTATAATTCACCCCTCCACTTT.

The CDR3 protein is CASSSRGDSYYGYTF. The CDR3 DNA sequence: TGTGCCAGCAGTTCTAGAGGGGACTCGTACTATGGCTACACCTTC. This rearrangement joins TRBV27 to TRBJ1-2; TRBD1 might be the D (5 bases). Germline V lookup: CDR1 MNHEY, CDR2 SMNVEV (reference sequence). CDR3 length equals 15 residues. V was cut by 4 bases and J by 3 bases, with 15 bases left in between.

The V and J genes are TRBV6-6 and TRBJ1-4, with D possibly matching TRBD1 (6 bases). Per germline, CDR1 MNHNY and CDR2 SVGAGI (reference sequence). Trimming pared 5 bases from V and 8 bases from J, leaving 15 bases between. This CDR3 spans 14 amino acids. The chain's CDR3 is CASSRGQFLEKLFF. For the CDR3, the DNA is TGTGCCAGCAGTCGCGGACAGTTCCTCGAAAAACTGTTTTTT.

This rearrangement joins TRBV5-1 to TRBJ1-2; D call uncertain. CDR3 size: 15 residues. Germline V gene data show CDR1 as SGHRS and CDR2 as YFSETQ. Trimming took off 4 bases at V and 7 bases at J, with 20 bases between the two ends. This chain's CDR3 is CASSPGFLHTGGYTF. The CDR3 bases are TGCGCCAGCAGCCCTGGATTCCTCCACACGGGTGGCTACACCTTC.

V and J are TRBV28 and TRBJ2-7; D ambiguous. Trimming pared 2 bases from V and 4 bases from J, leaving 12 bases between. Germline V CDR1 and CDR2: MDHEN, SYDVKM. The CDR3 has 14 amino acids. CDR3 protein: CASSLSTQPYEQYF. The CDR3 DNA sequence: TGTGCCAGCAGTTTAAGTACCCAACCTTACGAGCAGTACTTC. The full variable domain, in which reference TRBV28 and TRBJ2-7 provide the parts outside the CDR3, is DVKVTQSSRYLVKRTGEKVFLECVQDMDHENMFWYRQDPGLGLRLIYFSYDVKMKEKGDIPEGYSVSREKKERFSLILESASTNQTSMYLCASSLSTQPYEQYFGPGTRLTVT.

The chain uses TRBV6-6 and TRBJ1-1; TRBD1 is a possible D gene (6 bases). CDR1 is MNHNY, CDR2 SVGAGI, per germline (reference sequence). V was shortened by 4 bases and J by 5 bases, with 14 bases between the two germline ends. This CDR3 is built from 14 residues. The CDR3 sequence is CASSWSGEGTEAFF. The CDR3 DNA reads as TGTGCCAGCAGTTGGTCAGGGGAGGGGACTGAAGCTTTCTTT.

The V call is TRBV28, the J call TRBJ1-4, with D perhaps TRBD1 (6 bases). The germline gives CDR1 MDHEN, CDR2 SYDVKM. With 4 bases removed from V and 7 bases from J, the gap between germline ends came to 13 bases. The CDR3 contains 14 residues. The CDR3 reads CASSSGVNGEKLFF. The CDR3 nucleotides read TGTGCCAGCAGTTCAGGGGTCAATGGTGAAAAACTGTTTTTT.

The chain has TRBV7-2 and TRBJ1-6, with D perhaps matching TRBD1 (5 bases). The CDR3 totals 17 residues. The germline CDR1 and CDR2 sequences are SGHTA and FQGNSA. The V end was cut by 3 bases, the J end by 5 bases, with 17 bases between. Here the CDR3 DNA reads TGTGCCAGCAGCTTGGGACCCCCCGGTACTAATAATTCACCCCTCCACTTT. This encodes CASSLGPPGTNNSPLHF.

The chain combines TRBV18 with TRBJ1-2, with D possibly matching TRBD1 (5 bases). V lost 2 bases and J lost 7, with 11 bases in between. There are 13 residues in the CDR3. Germline lookup yields CDR1 KGHSH and CDR2 LQKENI. CDR3 sequence: CASSPEGSSGYTF. The CDR3 nucleotides are TGTGCCAGCTCACCAGAGGGGTCCTCTGGCTACACCTTC.

The gene calls are TRBV10-3 and TRBJ2-3; unclear D gene. V was pared by 4 bases and J by 3 bases, with 5 bases between. CDR1 and CDR2 (germline): ENHRY, SYGVKD. The CDR3 is made up of 12 amino acids. CDR3 sequence (DNA): TGTGCCATCAGTGGCCCGACAGATACGCAGTATTTT. Translated, it gives CAISGPTDTQYF.

V usage is TRBV6-5 and J usage is TRBJ1-6; TRBD1 might be the D (6 bases). CDR3 size: 13 residues. Trimming stripped 10 bases from V and 9 bases from J, with 16 bases between. Germline V CDR1 and CDR2: MNHEY, SVGAGI. CDR3 sequence: CATERGQSSPLHF. CDR3 nucleotide sequence: TGTGCCACTGAACGGGGGCAGAGTTCACCCCTCCACTTT.

This clone was recorded once. The V and J genes are TRBV19 and TRBJ2-2; TRBD1 aligns across 8 bases. CDR1 and CDR2 (germline): LNHDA, SQIVND (reference sequence). With V trimmed by 6 bases and J by 4 bases, 7 bases remained unmatched. This CDR3 is 15 amino acids long. CDR3 region: CASRLDRVGTGELFF. The CDR3 DNA reads as TGTGCCAGTAGGTTGGACAGGGTTGGCACCGGGGAGCTGTTTTTT. Full variable domain (outside the CDR3, taken from reference TRBV19 and TRBJ2-2): DGGITQSPKYLFRKEGQNVTLSCEQNLNHDAMYWYRQDPGQGLRLIYYSQIVNDFQKGDIAEGYSVSREKKESFPLTVTSAQKNPTAFYLCASRLDRVGTGELFFGEGSRLTVL.

Concerning this clone: Other DNA sequences from this sample encode an identical CDR3 as well. The chain combines TRBV27 with TRBJ1-1; D remains unclear. The CDR3 sequence is 13 residues long. Between the trimmed V and J ends, which lost 3 bases and 1 base, there was a span of 6 bases. Germline V gene sequence: CDR1 MNHEY, CDR2 SMNVEV (reference sequence). For the CDR3, the DNA is TGTGCCAGCAGTTTCCGGGAGAACACTGAAGCTTTCTTT. Translating gives CASSFRENTEAFF.

This chain joins TRBV7-2 and TRBJ1-4; D might be TRBD1 (5 bases). CDR3 length: 16 amino acids. Germline CDR1 reads SGHTA; CDR2 reads FQGNSA. Trimming stripped 2 bases from V and 0 bases from J, with 10 bases between. The CDR3 here is CASSLHGGSTNEKLFF. CDR3 coding DNA: TGTGCCAGCAGCTTACACGGGGGATCAACTAATGAAAAACTGTTTTTT.

CDR3 nucleotide sequence: TGCGCCAGCAGTGAGGGAGTCAATCAGCCCCAGCATTTT. Residues: CASSEGVNQPQHF. This chain uses TRBV10-1 with TRBJ1-5; D unclear. CDR1 and CDR2 (germline): WNHNN, SYGVQD (reference sequence). The CDR3 length is 13 residues. V was pared by 2 bases and J by 3 bases, with 5 bases between.

V and J are TRBV11-1 and TRBJ2-1; D gene uncertain. Trimming removed 1 base at V and 10 bases at J, with 5 bases between. The CDR3 has 11 amino acids. Germline V CDR1 and CDR2: SGHAT, FQDESV (reference sequence). The CDR3 here is CASSLGPEQFF. The CDR3 region has the DNA TGTGCCAGCAGCTTAGGCCCCGAGCAGTTCTTC. Using reference TRBV11-1 and TRBJ2-1 for the parts outside the CDR3, the full variable domain is EAEVAQSPRYKITEKSQAVAFWCDPISGHATLYWYRQILGQGPELLVQFQDESVVDDSQLPKDRFSAERLKGVDSTLKIQPAELGDSAMYLCASSLGPEQFFGPGTRLTVL.

V gene TRBV6-1 combines with J gene TRBJ1-1; D possibly corresponds to TRBD1 (6 bases). V lost 6 bases, J lost 3 bases, and 17 bases lay in between. The CDR3 covers 15 residues. Germline assignment: CDR1 MNHNS and CDR2 SASEGT. This CDR3 is CASRTGTAGDTEAFF. The CDR3 DNA is TGTGCCAGCAGAACAGGGACCGCCGGCGACACTGAAGCTTTCTTT.

A word on this clone: An end of the junction differs from the germline gene, which may be a read error. The gene calls are TRBV7-8 and TRBJ1-1; D possibly corresponds to TRBD1 (6 bases). The length of the CDR3 is 15 residues. CDR1 is SGHVS, CDR2 FQNEAQ, per germline. The CDR3 DNA reads TGTGCCAGCAGTCAAACTACAGGGTCTAACAGTGAAGCTTTCTTT. Amino acids: CASSQTTGSNSEAFF.

As regards this clone: Other DNA sequences in this sample translate to the same CDR3. The chain combines TRBV5-1 with TRBJ1-2, with D uncertain. With 0 bases removed from V and 2 bases from J, the gap between germline ends came to 8 bases. Germline V CDR1 and CDR2: SGHRS, YFSETQ. This CDR3 is 14 amino acids long. CDR3 DNA: TGCGCCAGCAGCTTGGGGCAGGCGAACTATGGCTACACCTTC. Translation: CASSLGQANYGYTF.

This clone was recorded once. The rearrangement joins TRBV7-9 to TRBJ2-7; TRBD1 aligns across 12 bases. Trimming at V came to 0 bases and at J to 4 bases, leaving 10 bases not matched to a gene. This CDR3 has 18 residues. Germline V gene lookup returns CDR1 SEHNR and CDR2 FQNEAQ (reference sequence). CDR3 residues: CASSLAYSGTGGGYEQYF. CDR3 coding DNA: TGTGCCAGCAGCTTAGCATACTCCGGGACAGGGGGCGGTTACGAGCAGTACTTC.

This chain connects TRBV28 to TRBJ1-1, with D perhaps TRBD1 (5 bases). The CDR3 covers 16 residues. V was shortened by 5 bases and J by 1 base, with 17 bases between the two germline ends. Germline V gene sequence: CDR1 MDHEN, CDR2 SYDVKM. The chain's CDR3 is CASSAVSGGRNTEAFF. CDR3 bases: TGTGCCAGCAGTGCGGTATCGGGGGGGAGGAACACTGAAGCTTTCTTT.

The chain couples TRBV7-9 to TRBJ2-5, with 8 positions matching TRBD2. Trimming took 1 base from V and 3 from J; bases not matched to a gene: 13. Per germline, CDR1 SEHNR and CDR2 FQNEAQ (reference sequence). The CDR3 has 18 residues. In DNA, the CDR3 is TGTGCCAGCAGCTTAGGGGCGGGAGCGGGGGCCAAGAAAGAGACCCAGTACTTC. Protein product: CASSLGAGAGAKKETQYF.

The CDR3 DNA follows: TGTGCCAGCAGTGAGGAAATTCTGAAGACCCAGTACTTC. It is translated as CASSEEILKTQYF. This chain uses TRBV6-1 with TRBJ2-5, with D unclear. Germline assignment: CDR1 MNHNS and CDR2 SASEGT. This CDR3 has 13 amino acids. Trimming left V 3 bases short and J 6 bases short, with 11 bases between.

This clone appeared a few times. V is TRBV28 and J is TRBJ1-1, with 8 bases aligning to TRBD1. The ends lost 5 bases at V and 4 bases at J; junction bases unmatched: 15. The CDR3 consists of 17 residues. Germline-derived CDR1 and CDR2 are MDHEN and SYDVKM. The CDR3 DNA follows: TGTGCCAGCAGTCCCGCAATTTATACAGGGGGGCGCACTGAAGCTTTCTTT. Its protein product is CASSPAIYTGGRTEAFF.

This rearrangement joins TRBV27 to TRBJ1-5; D gene unclear. Germline lookup yields CDR1 MNHEY and CDR2 SMNVEV (reference sequence). Deletions cut 6 bases from V and 3 bases from J, with 9 bases between. The CDR3 is 13 residues long. The CDR3 loop is CASRLTDNQPQHF. The DNA for the CDR3 is TGTGCCAGCAGACTAACGGACAATCAGCCCCAGCATTTT.

The chain carries TRBV7-6 and TRBJ1-6; D gene uncertain. There are 15 residues in the CDR3. Looked up from germline, CDR1 is SGHVS and CDR2 is FNYEAQ. The ends were cut back, 5 bases at V and 5 bases at J, with 13 bases in the middle. CDR3 residues: CASSKDSAHNSPLHF. Written as DNA, the CDR3 is TGTGCCAGCAGCAAGGATTCAGCCCATAATTCACCCCTCCACTTT.

This chain links TRBV5-1 with TRBJ2-6, with unresolved D. The V gene lost 0 bases and the J gene lost 2 bases, with 6 bases spanning the gap. Germline V gene lookup returns CDR1 SGHRS and CDR2 YFSETQ. CDR3 size: 15 residues. The CDR3: CASSLVGTGANVLTF. CDR3 DNA sequence: TGCGCCAGCAGCTTGGTGGGTACTGGGGCCAACGTCCTGACTTTC.

The V and J genes are TRBV30 and TRBJ1-2, with a tentative D call TRBD1 (5 bases). The V end lost 4 bases, the J end lost 5 bases, and 20 bases lay between the germline ends. The CDR3 length is 15 residues. CDR1 and CDR2 from the germline V gene are GTSNPN and SVGIG (reference sequence). The CDR3 loop is CAWNPYPGTPYGYTF. DNA of the CDR3: TGTGCCTGGAATCCTTACCCCGGGACCCCTTATGGCTACACCTTC.

V is TRBV6-5 and J is TRBJ1-1; D uncertain. The CDR3 is 14 residues long. Germline V gene lookup returns CDR1 MNHEY and CDR2 SVGAGI. V was shortened by 10 bases and J by 13 bases, with 28 bases between the two germline ends. The CDR3 region has the DNA TGTGCCACCATGGCAGCGGGCCCGTTGGGAAGCAATTTCTTT. It translates to CATMAAGPLGSNFF.

This chain links TRBV6-1 with TRBJ2-2, with D perhaps TRBD1 or TRBD2 (6 bases each). Germline V gene sequence: CDR1 MNHNS, CDR2 SASEGT. The CDR3 is 15 residues long. Between the trimmed V and J ends, which lost 5 bases and 1 base, there was a span of 11 bases. Written as DNA, the CDR3 is TGTGCCAGCAGTTTCCGGGGGCTGAACACCGGGGAGCTGTTTTTT. Encoded protein: CASSFRGLNTGELFF.

The CDR3 spells CASSRDRAGETQYF. CDR3 sequence (DNA): TGTGCCAGCAGCCGGGACAGGGCAGGGGAGACCCAGTACTTC. The chain has TRBV4-2 and TRBJ2-5, with 9 positions matching TRBD1. J lost 5 bases, V lost 4 bases, and 5 bases had no gene match. Germline CDR1 LGHNA, CDR2 YNFKEQ. This CDR3 is built from 14 residues.